The source of this T cell receptor (beta chain) is a study of blood T cell repertoires in COVID-19. Data came from immunoSEQ multiplex PCR; TCRdb stores just in-frame clones and leaves some out. The table records roughly 150,000 clones, less than 90% of them present only once. Trimming cost V 4 bases and J 8 bases, with 14 bases left between them. The length of the CDR3 is 13 residues. CDR1 is MGHRA and CDR2 is YSYEKL in the germline V gene. V and J are TRBV4-1 and TRBJ1-2; D gene uncertain. The clonotype was recovered from a woman in her 70s with acute or convalescent COVID-19. Material for sequencing was peripheral blood. The chain's CDR3 is CASSPWRGGGYTF. CDR3 bases: TGCGCCAGCAGCCCCTGGAGAGGAGGGGGCTACACCTTC.